The entry below gives a single T cell receptor (beta chain) sequence along with its context. These data are taken from a study of technical replicates of blood from a few donors. The repertoire was sequenced with immunoSEQ multiplex PCR; TCRdb's copy has only in-frame clones and lacks some. The table includes more than 15,000 clones, approximately 83% detected once. This receptor was taken from a human donor in good health. Some clones in this sample may be carry-over from other donors' samples. Source material: PBMCs.

The CDR3 here is CASREQGAGTGELFF. The CDR3 coding sequence is TGCGCCAGCAGGGAACAGGGAGCTGGCACCGGGGAGCTGTTTTTT. The genes are TRBV5-1 and TRBJ2-2; D may be TRBD1 (6 bases). The CDR3 consists of 15 residues. V lost 5 bases and J 4 bases, leaving 15 bases between the germline ends. CDR1 SGHRS and CDR2 YFSETQ come from the germline V gene.